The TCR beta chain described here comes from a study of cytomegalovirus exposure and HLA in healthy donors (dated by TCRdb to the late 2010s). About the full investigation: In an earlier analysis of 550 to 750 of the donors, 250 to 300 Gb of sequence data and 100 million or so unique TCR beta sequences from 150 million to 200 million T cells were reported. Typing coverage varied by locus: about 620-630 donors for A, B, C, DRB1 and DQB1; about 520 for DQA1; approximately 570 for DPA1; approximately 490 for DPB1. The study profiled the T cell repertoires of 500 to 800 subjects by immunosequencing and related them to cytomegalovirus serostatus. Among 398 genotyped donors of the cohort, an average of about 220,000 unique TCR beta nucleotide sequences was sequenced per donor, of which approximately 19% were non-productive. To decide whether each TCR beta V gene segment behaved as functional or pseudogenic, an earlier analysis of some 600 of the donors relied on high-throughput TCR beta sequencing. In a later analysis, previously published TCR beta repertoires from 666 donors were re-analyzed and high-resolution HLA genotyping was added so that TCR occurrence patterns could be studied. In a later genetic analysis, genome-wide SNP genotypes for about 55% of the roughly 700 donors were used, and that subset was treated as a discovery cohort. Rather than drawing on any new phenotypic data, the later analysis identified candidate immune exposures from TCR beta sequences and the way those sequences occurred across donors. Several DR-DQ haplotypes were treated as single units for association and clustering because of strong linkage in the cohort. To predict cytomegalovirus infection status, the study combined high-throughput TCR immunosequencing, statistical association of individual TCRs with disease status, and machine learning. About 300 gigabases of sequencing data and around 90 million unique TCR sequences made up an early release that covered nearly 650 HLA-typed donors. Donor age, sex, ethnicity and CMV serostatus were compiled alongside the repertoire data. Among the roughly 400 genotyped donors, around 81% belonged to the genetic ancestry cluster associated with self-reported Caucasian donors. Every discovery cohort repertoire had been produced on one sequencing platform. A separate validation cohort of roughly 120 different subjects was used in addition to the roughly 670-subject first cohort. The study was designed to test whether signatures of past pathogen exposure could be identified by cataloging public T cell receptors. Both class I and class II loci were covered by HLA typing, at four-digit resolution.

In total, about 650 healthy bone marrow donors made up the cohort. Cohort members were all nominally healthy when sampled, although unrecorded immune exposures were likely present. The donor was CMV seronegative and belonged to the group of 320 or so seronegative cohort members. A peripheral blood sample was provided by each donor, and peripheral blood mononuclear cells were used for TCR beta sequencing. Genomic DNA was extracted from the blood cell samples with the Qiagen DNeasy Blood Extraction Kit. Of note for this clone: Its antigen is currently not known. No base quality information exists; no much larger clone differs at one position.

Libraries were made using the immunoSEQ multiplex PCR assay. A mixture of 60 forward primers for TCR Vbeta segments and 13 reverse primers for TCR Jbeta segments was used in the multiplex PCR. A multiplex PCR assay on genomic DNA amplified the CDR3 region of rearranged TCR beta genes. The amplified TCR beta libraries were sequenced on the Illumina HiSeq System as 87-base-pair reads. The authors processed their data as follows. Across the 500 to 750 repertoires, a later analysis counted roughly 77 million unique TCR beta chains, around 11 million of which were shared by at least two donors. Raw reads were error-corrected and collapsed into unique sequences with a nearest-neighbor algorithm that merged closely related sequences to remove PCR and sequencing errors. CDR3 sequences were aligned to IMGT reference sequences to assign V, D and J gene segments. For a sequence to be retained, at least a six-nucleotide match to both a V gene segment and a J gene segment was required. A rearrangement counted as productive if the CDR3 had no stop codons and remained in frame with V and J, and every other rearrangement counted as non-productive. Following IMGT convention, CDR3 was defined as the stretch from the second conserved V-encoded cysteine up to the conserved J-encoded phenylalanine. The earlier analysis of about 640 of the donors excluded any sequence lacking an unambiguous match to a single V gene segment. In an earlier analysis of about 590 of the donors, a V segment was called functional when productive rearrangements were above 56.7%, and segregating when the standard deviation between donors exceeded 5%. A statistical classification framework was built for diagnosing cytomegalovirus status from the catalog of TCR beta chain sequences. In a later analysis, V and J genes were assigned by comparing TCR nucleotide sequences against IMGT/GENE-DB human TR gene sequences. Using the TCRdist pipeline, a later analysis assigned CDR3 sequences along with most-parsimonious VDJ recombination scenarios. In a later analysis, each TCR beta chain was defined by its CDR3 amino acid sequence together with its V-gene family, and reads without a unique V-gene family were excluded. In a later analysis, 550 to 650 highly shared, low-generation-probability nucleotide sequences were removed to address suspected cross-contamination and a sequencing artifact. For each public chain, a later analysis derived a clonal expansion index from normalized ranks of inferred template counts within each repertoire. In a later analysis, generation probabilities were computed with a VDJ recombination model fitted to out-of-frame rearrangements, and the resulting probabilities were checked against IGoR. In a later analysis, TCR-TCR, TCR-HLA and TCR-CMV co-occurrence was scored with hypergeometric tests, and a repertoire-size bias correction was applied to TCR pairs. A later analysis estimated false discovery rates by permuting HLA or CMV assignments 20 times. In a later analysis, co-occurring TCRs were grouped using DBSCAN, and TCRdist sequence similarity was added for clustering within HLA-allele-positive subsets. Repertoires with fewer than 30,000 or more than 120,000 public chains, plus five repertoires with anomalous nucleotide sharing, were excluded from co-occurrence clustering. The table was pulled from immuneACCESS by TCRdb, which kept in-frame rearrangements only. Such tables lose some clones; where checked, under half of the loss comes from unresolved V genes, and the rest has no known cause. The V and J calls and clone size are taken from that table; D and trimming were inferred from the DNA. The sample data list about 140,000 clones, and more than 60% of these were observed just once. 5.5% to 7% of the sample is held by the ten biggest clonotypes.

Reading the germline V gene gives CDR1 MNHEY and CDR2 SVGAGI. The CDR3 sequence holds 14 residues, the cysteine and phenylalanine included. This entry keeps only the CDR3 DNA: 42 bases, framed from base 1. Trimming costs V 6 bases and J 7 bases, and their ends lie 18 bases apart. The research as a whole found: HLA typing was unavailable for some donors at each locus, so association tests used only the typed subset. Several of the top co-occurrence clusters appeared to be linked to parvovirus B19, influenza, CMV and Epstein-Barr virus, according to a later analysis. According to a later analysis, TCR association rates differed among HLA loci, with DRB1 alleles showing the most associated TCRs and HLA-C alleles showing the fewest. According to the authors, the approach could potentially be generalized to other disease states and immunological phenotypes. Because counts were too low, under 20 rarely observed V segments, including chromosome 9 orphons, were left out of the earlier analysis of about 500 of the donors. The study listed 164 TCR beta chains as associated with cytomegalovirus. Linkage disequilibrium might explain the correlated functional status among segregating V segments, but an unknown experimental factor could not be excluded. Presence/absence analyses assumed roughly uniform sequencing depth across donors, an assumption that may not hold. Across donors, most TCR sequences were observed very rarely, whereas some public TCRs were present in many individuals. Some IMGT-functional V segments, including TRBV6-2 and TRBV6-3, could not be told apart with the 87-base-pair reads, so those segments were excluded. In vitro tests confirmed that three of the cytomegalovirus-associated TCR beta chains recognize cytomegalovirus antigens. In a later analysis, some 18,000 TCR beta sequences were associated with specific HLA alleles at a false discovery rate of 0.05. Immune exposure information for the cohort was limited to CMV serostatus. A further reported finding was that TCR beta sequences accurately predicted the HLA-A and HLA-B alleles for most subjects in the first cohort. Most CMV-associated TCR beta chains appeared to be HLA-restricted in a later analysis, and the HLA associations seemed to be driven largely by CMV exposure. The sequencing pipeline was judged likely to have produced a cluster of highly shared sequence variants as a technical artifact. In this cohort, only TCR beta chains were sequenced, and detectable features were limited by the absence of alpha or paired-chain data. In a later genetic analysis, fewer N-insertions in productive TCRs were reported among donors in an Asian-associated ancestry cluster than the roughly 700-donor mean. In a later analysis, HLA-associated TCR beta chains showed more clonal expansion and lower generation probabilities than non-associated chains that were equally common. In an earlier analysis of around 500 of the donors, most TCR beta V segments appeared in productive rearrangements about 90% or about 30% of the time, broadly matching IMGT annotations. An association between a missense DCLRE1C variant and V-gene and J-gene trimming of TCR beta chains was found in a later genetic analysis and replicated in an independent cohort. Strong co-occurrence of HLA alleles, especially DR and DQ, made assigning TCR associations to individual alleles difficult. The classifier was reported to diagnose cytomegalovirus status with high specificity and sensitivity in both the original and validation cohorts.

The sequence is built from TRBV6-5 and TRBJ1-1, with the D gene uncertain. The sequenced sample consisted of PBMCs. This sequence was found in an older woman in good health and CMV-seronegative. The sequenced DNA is TGTGCCAGCAGACCCCTATCCCCCCCGAATGAAGCTTTCTTT. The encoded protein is CASRPLSPPNEAFF.